These 21 T cell receptor beta chains were all obtained from the same sample, sequenced in a study of response to subunit inactivated influenza vaccine. TCRdb re-called the RT-PCR reads through MiXCR, storing one row per CDR3 protein. The table lists fewer than 550,000 distinct CDR3 sequences, about 25% of them singletons. This sample comprised CD4+ T cells sorted from PBMCs, obtained roughly 5 days after vaccination. Source of these receptors: a man in his forties or fifties who received an inactivated influenza vaccine.

The chain has TRBV10-3 and TRBJ2-5, with D uncertain. The CDR3 runs to 14 residues. The V and J ends lost 0 bases and 9 bases respectively, with 14 bases between them. Germline-derived CDR1 and CDR2 are ENHRY and SYGVKD. CDR3 residues: CAISESDQFMAQYF. The CDR3 DNA reads as TGTGCCATCAGTGAGTCGGACCAGTTCATGGCCCAGTACTTC.

This clonotype has just one count. The V and J genes are TRBV4-2 and TRBJ1-2; TRBD1 agrees at 7 bases. After removal of 4 bases from V and 4 bases from J, the junction contained 12 bases not matched to a gene. Germline V gene lookup returns CDR1 LGHNA and CDR2 YNFKEQ. This CDR3 contains 16 residues. The CDR3 reads CASSPEIRDRTYGYTF. Written as DNA, the CDR3 is TGTGCCAGCAGCCCCGAGATCCGGGACAGAACCTATGGCTACACCTTC.

This clonotype has a handful of counts. V gene TRBV4-3 combines with J gene TRBJ2-7; D is possibly TRBD1 or TRBD2 (5 bases each). Germline V gene data show CDR1 as LGHNA and CDR2 as YSLEER. The CDR3 spans 13 residues. V was trimmed by 8 bases and J by 6 bases, leaving 17 bases between them. CDR3 loop: CASAPAVGTEQYF. In nucleotides, the CDR3 is TGCGCCAGCGCCCCTGCGGTAGGGACCGAGCAGTACTTC.

This clonotype has more than one count but fewer than ten. V usage is TRBV7-9 and J usage is TRBJ2-2; D not certain. CDR3 length equals 15 residues. Per the germline V gene, CDR1 is SEHNR and CDR2 is FQNEAQ (reference sequence). Trimming stripped 1 base from V and 1 base from J, with 7 bases between. Written as DNA, the CDR3 is TGTGCCAGCAGCTTAGGGAGTTTGAACACCGGGGAGCTGTTTTTT. Protein: CASSLGSLNTGELFF.

The gene calls are TRBV12-3 or TRBV12-4 and TRBJ2-3; no reliable D call. Trimming removed 5 bases from V and 4 bases from J, with 16 bases in between. The CDR3 has 15 amino acids. This chain's CDR3 is CASSGRKVGSDTQYF. The DNA of the CDR3 is TGTGCCAGCAGTGGCCGGAAGGTAGGCTCAGATACGCAGTATTTT.

Turning to this clonotype: A read error may account for a junction end that differs from germline. The V gene is TRBV7-2, the J gene TRBJ2-7; possibly TRBD1 for D (5 bases). The CDR3 runs 15 residues. Germline V gene sequence: CDR1 SGHTA, CDR2 FQGNSA. Here the CDR3 reads CAGSLDGQGSYEQYF. As DNA, the CDR3 is TGTGCCGGCAGCTTAGATGGTCAGGGATCCTACGAGCAGTACTTC.

This clonotype was recorded many times. A junction boundary mismatches the germline segment, possibly from a read error. The gene calls are TRBV20-1 and TRBJ1-6, with no clear D. In germline, CDR1 is DFQATT, CDR2 SNEGSKA (reference sequence). This CDR3 region has 13 residues. CDR3 protein: CSASRTENSPLRF. Written as DNA, the CDR3 is TGCAGTGCTAGTCGCACGGAAAATTCACCCCTTCGTTTT.

This chain links TRBV20-1 with TRBJ2-3; D uncertain. The CDR3 length is 14 residues. Trimming removed 0 bases from V and 1 base from J, with 8 bases in between. Germline V gives CDR1 DFQATT, CDR2 SNEGSKA (reference sequence). CDR3 in DNA: TGCAGTGCTAGAGATCTCGGGCGCACAGATACGCAGTATTTT. Amino acids: CSARDLGRTDTQYF.

The rearrangement uses TRBV4-3 and TRBJ2-7; the match to TRBD2 covers 7 bases. With 1 base clipped from V and 2 bases from J, the junction kept 8 bases outside the gene matches. The CDR3 extends over 16 amino acids. Germline V lookup: CDR1 LGHNA, CDR2 YSLEER. CDR3 sequence reads: CASSQAARGSTYEQYF. The CDR3 bases are TGCGCCAGCAGCCAAGCAGCTCGCGGGAGCACCTACGAGCAGTACTTC.

The genes are TRBV20-1 and TRBJ2-1, with 10 nucleotides matching TRBD2. The germline V gene has CDR1 DFQATT and CDR2 SNEGSKA (reference sequence). V trimming: 2 bases; J trimming: 6 bases; junction bases outside the gene matches: 16. CDR3 size: 18 residues. The CDR3 is CSARPGLARPGASNEQFF. The CDR3 DNA sequence: TGCAGTGCTAGACCGGGACTAGCGAGGCCGGGGGCAAGCAATGAGCAGTTCTTC.

This chain joins TRBV12-3 or TRBV12-4 and TRBJ1-1; 9 bases agree with TRBD1. The CDR3 is 14 amino acids. Trimming removed 5 bases from V and 11 bases from J; junction bases left unmatched: 12. CDR3 sequence reads: CASSTGTGKRLAFF. CDR3 in DNA: TGTGCCAGCAGTACAGGGACAGGGAAAAGGCTGGCTTTCTTT.

The chain joins TRBV20-1 to TRBJ1-5; no clear D. Germline CDR1 DFQATT, CDR2 SNEGSKA (reference sequence). This CDR3 has 12 amino acids. V was cut by 4 bases and J by 1 base, with 5 bases left in between. The DNA of the CDR3 is TGCAGTGCTAAAGTAAGCAATCAGCCCCAGCATTTT. It yields the protein CSAKVSNQPQHF.

The chain recombines TRBV7-2 with TRBJ2-5; TRBD2 agrees at 8 bases. V gave up 3 bases and J gave up 4 bases; unmatched junction bases: 10. The CDR3 consists of 16 residues. The V gene's germline CDR1 is SGHTA and CDR2 FQGNSA. CDR3 coding DNA: TGTGCCAGCAGCTTGGCCAGGAGGGCGGGAGGAGAGACCCAGTACTTC. It translates to CASSLARRAGGETQYF.

The CDR3 nucleotides read TGTGCCACCCAGAGGGCTGGCTACGAGCAGTACTTC. Protein: CATQRAGYEQYF. J is TRBJ2-7 and V is TRBV28, with D possibly matching TRBD2 (5 bases). This CDR3 is 12 amino acids long. V was shortened by 10 bases and J by 3 bases, with 13 bases between the two germline ends. The germline V gene encodes CDR1 MDHEN and CDR2 SYDVKM.

This clonotype was counted only a few times. The rearrangement joins TRBV6-6 to TRBJ2-5; D ambiguous. This CDR3 has 13 residues. V lost 3 bases and J 5 bases, leaving 10 bases between the germline ends. Germline CDR1 is MNHNY and CDR2 is SVGAGI (reference sequence). The CDR3: CASSYLERETQYF. CDR3 coding DNA: TGTGCCAGCAGTTATCTTGAACGGGAGACCCAGTACTTC.

V gene TRBV6-5 combines with J gene TRBJ1-2, with TRBD1 matching over 7 bases. CDR3 length: 16 residues. V lost 0 bases, J lost 4 bases, and 8 bases stayed unmatched. CDR1 and CDR2 from the germline V gene are MNHEY and SVGAGI. The chain's CDR3 is CASSYSPTGLVYGYTF. In DNA form, the CDR3 reads TGTGCCAGCAGTTACTCGCCGACAGGGCTTGTCTATGGCTACACCTTC.

This clonotype was observed a single time. The chain recombines TRBV2 with TRBJ2-7; D is unresolved. V was cut by 0 bases and J by 0 bases, with 9 bases left in between. CDR1 and CDR2 (germline): SNHLY, FYNNEI. This CDR3 comprises 15 residues. CDR3 protein: CASSEALTGSYEQYF. CDR3 bases: TGTGCCAGCAGTGAAGCGTTAACGGGCTCCTACGAGCAGTACTTC.

The table lists this clonotype with a count of one. J is TRBJ2-3 and V is TRBV11-2; TRBD2 matches 8 bases. There are 15 residues in the CDR3. The trim removed 5 bases at V and 1 base at J, leaving 5 bases unmatched. Per the germline V gene, CDR1 is SGHAT and CDR2 is FQNNGV. DNA for the CDR3: TGTGCCAGCAGCGCGTTGACTAGCGGCACAGATACGCAGTATTTT. This codes for CASSALTSGTDTQYF.

J is TRBJ2-4 and V is TRBV10-3, with 11 positions matching TRBD2. The germline V gene has CDR1 ENHRY and CDR2 SYGVKD. This CDR3 is 17 amino acids long. J was trimmed by 3 bases and V by 3 bases; bases with no gene match: 7. Written as DNA, the CDR3 is TGTGCCATCAGTGACGTTGGACTAGCGGGCCACAAAAACATTCAGTACTTC. This sequence encodes CAISDVGLAGHKNIQYF.

The chain employs TRBV6-6 and TRBJ1-5, with D unresolved. Trimming left V 7 bases short and J 2 bases short, with 6 bases between. The CDR3 contains 12 residues. Per the germline V gene, CDR1 is MNHNY and CDR2 is SVGAGI (reference sequence). The CDR3 reads CASTKGNQPQHF. For the CDR3, the DNA is TGTGCCAGCACTAAGGGCAATCAGCCCCAGCATTTT.

The gene calls are TRBV20-1 and TRBJ2-1, with 16 bases that match TRBD2. Unmatched junction bases numbered 10, after V lost 6 bases and J lost 5 bases. The CDR3 runs 17 residues. Germline V gives CDR1 DFQATT, CDR2 SNEGSKA (reference sequence). CDR3 amino acids: CSAAGLAGGPLDNEQFF. CDR3 nucleotide sequence: TGCAGTGCCGCGGGACTAGCGGGAGGGCCGCTTGACAATGAGCAGTTCTTC.